This T cell receptor (beta chain) was recorded in a study of T cell changes during pregnancy in multiple sclerosis (dated by TCRdb to about 2019). Background on the whole study: The study looked at changes in the T cell repertoire across pregnancy in women with multiple sclerosis.

Regarding this clone: The antigen it binds to is not known. The record has no base qualities; no much larger clone is one base away.

Libraries came from the immunoSEQ multiplex PCR assay. Here the immuneACCESS table is served through TCRdb, limited to in-frame sequences with V and J called. Missing clones are a known gap in these copies; in checked studies unresolved V genes cover under half, and the rest lacks a known reason. For this sample the table gives around 57,000 clones, of which roughly 91% were detected only once. The ten largest clonotypes hold about 2% of the sample. Trimming accounts for 0 bases at V and 8 bases at J, while the number of junction bases matched to no gene is 7. The germline V gene encodes CDR1 SGHTS and CDR2 YDEGEE. From the cysteine up to the phenylalanine, the CDR3 has a length of 15 residues. Left in the record is the CDR3 DNA by itself, 45 bases read in frame from the first base.

This TCR came from a female donor in good health, enrolled as a control in a pregnancy study. The specimen comprised peripheral blood, sampled in the third trimester of pregnancy. The V gene is TRBV5-8 and the J gene is TRBJ2-4; 8 junctional bases match TRBD1. Here the CDR3 is given as CASSLERQGAYIQYF. The sequence in DNA is TGTGCCAGCAGCTTGGAGAGGCAGGGGGCCTACATTCAGTACTTC. Joined to the reference TRBV5-8 and TRBJ2-4 proteins, this CDR3 gives the full variable domain: EAGVTQSPTHLIKTRGQQATLRCSPISGHTSVYWYQQALGLGLQFLLWYDEGEERNRGNFPPRFSGRQFPNYSSELNVNALELEDSALYLCASSLERQGAYIQYFGAGTRLSVL.